What follows is one T cell receptor beta chain and its context. No antigen is known for it. MiXCR, applied by TCRdb to the RT-PCR reads, yields one record per CDR3 protein. Seen here are about 530,000 distinct CDR3 sequences, roughly 10% observed once, and the top ten hold about 10%. The sample comes from a study of response to subunit inactivated influenza vaccine. Findings of the study overall: Few new T cells, the authors suggested, are recruited by each seasonal influenza vaccination.

The source of this sequence is a man aged 50 to 59 who received an inactivated influenza vaccine. The input for sequencing was PBMCs from blood, taken on the day of vaccination.

For the CDR3, the DNA is TGCGCCACCAAGGTATTAGGGGGCTTTGGCACAGATACGCAGTATTTT. It codes for CATKVLGGFGTDTQYF. This rearrangement joins TRBV10-2 to TRBJ2-3, with 7 bases lining up with TRBD1. This CDR3 region has 16 residues. The V gene's germline CDR1 is WSHSY and CDR2 SAAADI. J was trimmed by 1 base and V by 10 bases; bases with no gene match: 14.